This TCR beta chain was sequenced during a study of cytomegalovirus exposure and HLA in healthy donors (dated by TCRdb to the late 2010s). Regarding the study in general: An earlier analysis of 587 of the donors reported around 280 Gb of sequence data and around 120 million unique TCR beta sequences obtained from approximately 180 million T cells. Besides the first cohort of roughly 640 subjects, a separate validation cohort made up of 120 different subjects was used. On average, 235,054 unique TCR beta nucleotide sequences were sequenced per donor among a few hundred genotyped donors of the cohort, with 15% to 20% of those sequences being non-productive. Roughly five DR-DQ haplotypes were handled as single units for association and clustering, since linkage in the cohort was strong. An earlier analysis of roughly 600 of the donors used high-throughput TCR beta sequencing to judge whether each TCR beta V gene segment behaved as functional or pseudogenic. The number of donors typed differed by locus, with about 629-630 for A, B, C, DRB1 and DQB1, approximately 500 for DQA1, 600 to 610 for DPA1, and around 450 for DPB1. Of the roughly 410 genotyped donors, 65% to 90% were placed in the genetic ancestry cluster associated with self-reported Caucasian donors. Every repertoire in the discovery cohort had been generated on one and the same sequencing platform. To study patterns of TCR occurrence, a later analysis re-analyzed previously published TCR beta repertoires from several hundred donors and added high-resolution HLA genotyping. To predict cytomegalovirus infection status, the study combined high-throughput TCR immunosequencing, statistical association of individual TCRs with disease status, and machine learning. In the later analysis, no new phenotypic data were used to find candidate immune exposures; instead, reliance was placed on TCR beta sequences and their occurrence across donors. About 330 gigabases of sequencing data and around 88 million unique TCR sequences made up an early release that covered approximately 700 HLA-typed donors. HLA typing included class I and class II loci at four-digit resolution. The aim of the study was to test whether cataloging public T cell receptors could identify signatures of past pathogen exposure. Genome-wide SNP genotypes for about 65% of the roughly 700 donors were used in a later genetic analysis, which treated that subset as a discovery cohort. Donor age, sex, ethnicity and CMV serostatus were collected together with the repertoire data. The study used immunosequencing to profile the T cell repertoires of 600 to 850 subjects and linked those repertoires to cytomegalovirus serostatus. The paper's findings and limits, for the study overall: In a later genetic analysis, a missense DCLRE1C variant was associated with V-gene and J-gene trimming of TCR beta chains, and the association was replicated in an independent cohort. According to a later analysis, parvovirus B19, influenza, CMV and Epstein-Barr virus appeared linked to several top co-occurrence clusters. A further reported finding was that TCR beta sequences accurately predicted the HLA-A and HLA-B alleles for most subjects in the first cohort. The presence/absence analyses assumed that sequencing depth was roughly uniform across donors, and that assumption may not be true. The authors suggested that the approach could potentially be extended to other disease states and immunological phenotypes. A cluster of highly shared sequence variants was judged likely to represent a technical artifact of the sequencing pipeline. In a later analysis, HLA-associated TCR beta chains showed more clonal expansion and lower generation probabilities than non-associated chains that were equally common. Cytomegalovirus status was reported to be diagnosed by the classifier with high specificity and sensitivity in both the original and validation cohorts. Linkage disequilibrium might explain the correlated functional status among segregating V segments, but an unknown experimental factor could not be ruled out. Compared with the approximately 600-donor mean, donors in an Asian-associated ancestry cluster had fewer N-insertions in productive TCRs, according to a later genetic analysis. CMV serostatus was the only immune exposure information available for the cohort. A few of the identified cytomegalovirus-associated TCR beta chains were confirmed in vitro to be specific for cytomegalovirus antigens. In a later analysis, the rate of TCR association differed among HLA loci, with DRB1 alleles having the most associated TCRs and HLA-C alleles having the fewest. In a later analysis, some 17,000 TCR beta sequences were associated with specific HLA alleles at a false discovery rate of 0.05. Some IMGT-functional V segments, including TRBV6-2 and TRBV6-3, could not be distinguished by the 87-base-pair reads and were therefore excluded. Across donors, most TCR sequences were observed very rarely, whereas some public TCRs were present in many individuals. In the study, about 150 TCR beta chains were listed as associated with cytomegalovirus. Because HLA typing was missing for some donors at each locus, association tests included only the typed subset. In an earlier analysis of a few hundred of the donors, most TCR beta V segments were observed in productive rearrangements about 90% or about 30% of the time, broadly matching IMGT annotations. Because counts were too low, about 17 rarely observed V segments, including chromosome 9 orphons, were excluded from the earlier analysis of 587 of the donors. A later analysis found that most CMV-associated TCR beta chains appeared HLA-restricted, with HLA associations seemingly driven largely by CMV exposure. Only TCR beta chains were sequenced in this cohort, and the absence of alpha or paired-chain data limited detectable features. Assigning TCR associations to individual alleles was difficult when HLA alleles, especially DR and DQ, strongly co-occurred.

The protocol used for the library was the immunoSEQ multiplex PCR assay. A mixture of 60 forward primers for TCR Vbeta segments and 13 reverse primers for TCR Jbeta segments was used in the multiplex PCR. The CDR3 region of rearranged TCR beta genes was amplified from genomic DNA with a multiplex PCR assay. On the Illumina HiSeq System, the amplified TCR beta libraries were sequenced as 87-base-pair reads. In the paper's pipeline: In a later analysis, some 80 million unique TCR beta chains were counted across the 650 to 700 repertoires, and roughly 11 million of these chains were shared by at least two donors. To remove PCR and sequencing errors, raw reads were error-corrected and collapsed into unique sequences using a nearest-neighbor algorithm that merged closely related sequences. Alignment of CDR3 sequences to IMGT reference sequences was used to assign V, D and J gene segments. Each retained sequence needed at least a six-nucleotide match to both a V gene segment and a J gene segment. Rearrangements were called productive when the CDR3 lacked stop codons and stayed in frame with V and J; all others were non-productive. CDR3 was defined according to IMGT convention as the region running from the second conserved V-encoded cysteine to the conserved J-encoded phenylalanine. In an earlier analysis of around 570 of the donors, sequences lacking an unambiguous match to a single V gene segment were excluded. An earlier analysis of a few hundred of the donors classified V segments as functional when productive rearrangements were above 56.7% and as segregating when the standard deviation between donors was above 5%. A statistical classification framework was developed to diagnose cytomegalovirus status using the catalog of TCR beta chain sequences. In a later analysis, V and J genes were assigned by comparing TCR nucleotide sequences against IMGT/GENE-DB human TR gene sequences. In a later analysis, CDR3 sequences and most-parsimonious VDJ recombination scenarios were assigned using the TCRdist pipeline. In a later analysis, every TCR beta chain was defined by the combination of its CDR3 amino acid sequence and its V-gene family, and reads without a unique V-gene family were dropped. In a later analysis, several hundred highly shared, low-generation-probability nucleotide sequences were removed to address suspected cross-contamination and a sequencing artifact. In a later analysis, a clonal expansion index was calculated for each public chain from normalized within-repertoire ranks of inferred template counts. In a later analysis, generation probabilities were computed with a VDJ recombination model fitted to out-of-frame rearrangements, and the resulting probabilities were checked against IGoR. Hypergeometric tests were used in a later analysis to score TCR-TCR, TCR-HLA and TCR-CMV co-occurrence, with a repertoire-size bias correction applied to the TCR pairs. False discovery rates were estimated in a later analysis by permuting HLA or CMV assignments 20 times. A later analysis grouped co-occurring TCRs with DBSCAN, adding TCRdist sequence similarity when clustering within HLA-allele-positive subsets. Repertoires with fewer than 30,000 or more than 120,000 public chains, plus five repertoires with anomalous nucleotide sharing, were excluded from co-occurrence clustering. Not all clones reach the TCRdb copy of this immuneACCESS table, which keeps in-frame sequences only. Checked studies attribute under half of the gap to unresolved V genes and leave the rest unexplained. That table supplies the V and J calls and clone size; D and trimming were determined from the DNA. This sample is represented by about 120,000 clones; about 81% of them were singletons. The ten largest clones represent 1.5% to 2% of the sample.

The cohort was made up of under 800 healthy bone marrow donors. At the time of sampling, all cohort members were nominally healthy, though unrecorded immune exposures were likely present. The donor was CMV seronegative and was included in the group of 352 seronegative cohort members. A peripheral blood sample was provided by each donor, and peripheral blood mononuclear cells were used for TCR beta sequencing. The Qiagen DNeasy Blood Extraction Kit was used to extract genomic DNA from the blood cell samples. This clone was counted between two and nine times. Its specific antigen is unknown. Base qualities are not recorded, but no much larger clone differs from it by a single base. The CDR3 covers 15 residues, taking in both the cysteine and the phenylalanine. Just the 45-base CDR3 DNA is kept, in frame starting at base 1. The germline V gene specifies MNHNS as CDR1 and SASEGT as CDR2. V is pared back by 7 bases and J by 0 bases, with 16 bases lying between the germline termini.

The receptor chain draws on TRBV6-1 and TRBJ2-7; tentative D gene TRBD2, with 6 bases matching. The receptor's source is a man in his forties or fifties in good health and CMV-seronegative. Specimen: PBMCs. The bases are TGTGCCAGCAAGGTTGGGGGGACCAACTCCTACGAGCAGTACTTC. It translates as CASKVGGTNSYEQYF.